Listed below are T cell receptor beta chains from one sample, sequenced in a study of blood T cell repertoires in COVID-19. The assay was immunoSEQ multiplex PCR, and TCRdb's table has in-frame clones only and misses some. The sample holds hundreds of thousands of clones, 90% seen once. Sequencing used PBMCs or T cells enriched from blood (not recorded which). Source of these receptors: a man in his sixties who had recovered from COVID-19. Each CDR3 is given with its conserved first and last residue. A D gene is named only where the DNA matches it firmly. Clone size appears in some rows only: once, few, many, or a class for an expanded clone.

CDR3 DNA	CDR3 protein	V gene	J gene	clone size	D gene
TGTGCCAGCAGCGTAGGGCAGGGGGCTTACAATGAGCAGTTCTTC	CASSVGQGAYNEQFF	TRBV9	TRBJ2-1	-	TRBD1
TGTGCCAGCAGCTTAATCGGCCGCCTGAGGGAGACCCAGTACTTC	CASSLIGRLRETQYF	TRBV7-2	TRBJ2-5	-	-
TGTGCCAGCCGCGGGACGGACTCCTACGAGCAGTACTTC	CASRGTDSYEQYF	TRBV18	TRBJ2-7	-	-
TGTGCCGGGGCCACAGGGGCCTACGAGCAGTACTTC	CAGATGAYEQYF	TRBV6-5	TRBJ2-7	-	TRBD1
TGTGCCAGCAGCTCCGCTGGGCGGGAGATAGGCAATGAGCAGTTCTTC	CASSSAGREIGNEQFF	TRBV11-2	TRBJ2-1	-	TRBD2
TGTGCCAGCAGCCCATGGACAGGGCCCTCCTACGAGCAGTACTTC	CASSPWTGPSYEQYF	TRBV7-6	TRBJ2-7	-	TRBD1
TGTGCTAGTGGCCCGAATTGGGGGGGCGGGCCGAACACTGAAGCTTTCTTT	CASGPNWGGGPNTEAFF	TRBV12-5	TRBJ1-1	once	-
TGTGCCAGCAGTGGAGGGACAGGGGTCAACAATCAGCCCCAGCATTTT	CASSGGTGVNNQPQHF	TRBV6-1	TRBJ1-5	-	TRBD1
TGTGCCAGCTCAAGTAGCACAGGGGGCTTGACTGAAGCTTTCTTT	CASSSSTGGLTEAFF	TRBV18	TRBJ1-1	once	TRBD1
TGTGCCAGCAGCCAAACAGGGGGGAAGACTGAAGCTTTCTTT	CASSQTGGKTEAFF	TRBV7-9	TRBJ1-1	few	TRBD1
TGTGCCAGCAGCTTTGGGCTACCAACTAATGAAAAACTGTTTTTT	CASSFGLPTNEKLFF	TRBV5-5	TRBJ1-4	-	-
TGTGCCAGCAGTTACTCGGGAGGGACCGGTGGCTACACCTTC	CASSYSGGTGGYTF	TRBV6-5	TRBJ1-2	-	-
TGTGCCAGCACCGCCTTTCGAAACGGTAGAAACAATGAGCAGTTCTTC	CASTAFRNGRNNEQFF	TRBV2	TRBJ2-1	-	-
TGTGCCAGTAGTATGACAGGGCACAAGACCCAGTACTTC	CASSMTGHKTQYF	TRBV19	TRBJ2-5	-	TRBD1
TGCGCCAGCAGCGCGATCAATGAGCAGTTCTTC	CASSAINEQFF	TRBV5-1	TRBJ2-1	-	-
TGTGCCAGCAGCCAACAACTAGCGGGGGGGCCGGAGACCCAGTACTTC	CASSQQLAGGPETQYF	TRBV5-4	TRBJ2-5	-	TRBD2